Each of the 31 T cell receptor beta chains below was sequenced from the same sample in a study of cytomegalovirus exposure and HLA in healthy donors. Assay: immunoSEQ multiplex PCR; the TCRdb copy retains only in-frame clones and omits some. The data hold roughly 190,000 clones, with around 88% observed a single time. Sequencing was performed on PBMCs. These receptors all come from a woman under 30 in good health and CMV-seronegative.

The chain links TRBV5-6 to TRBJ1-2; 7 bases are shared with TRBD1. CDR1 is SGHDT, CDR2 YYEEEE, per germline. This CDR3 contains 15 residues. J was trimmed by 0 bases and V by 5 bases; bases with no gene match: 7. This chain's CDR3 is CASSLGQSTNYGYTF. CDR3 DNA sequence: TGTGCCAGCAGTCTGGGACAGAGCACTAACTATGGCTACACCTTC.

The rearrangement uses TRBV27 and TRBJ2-1; the match to TRBD2 covers 11 bases. V dropped 3 bases and J dropped 8; count of bases not matched to a gene: 6. Per the germline V gene, CDR1 is MNHEY and CDR2 is SMNVEV (reference sequence). The CDR3 has 15 residues. In DNA form, the CDR3 reads TGTGCCAGCAGTTTTACTAGCGGGAGACCCCATGAGCAGTTCTTC. Its translation: CASSFTSGRPHEQFF.

Here the CDR3 DNA reads TGTGCCCCACAGGCGGGGATTACAGATACGCAGTATTTT. Protein: CAPQAGITDTQYF. The chain is built from TRBV19 and TRBJ2-3; tentatively, D is TRBD2 (6 bases). V was clipped by 11 bases and J by 3 bases, with 15 bases between them. The CDR3 loop spans 13 amino acids. Germline CDR1 is LNHDA and CDR2 is SQIVND (reference sequence). Full variable domain (rest looked up from reference TRBV19 and TRBJ2-3): DGGITQSPKYLFRKEGQNVTLSCEQNLNHDAMYWYRQDPGQGLRLIYYSQIVNDFQKGDIAEGYSVSREKKESFPLTVTSAQKNPTAFYLCAPQAGITDTQYFGPGTRLTVL.

V and J are TRBV30 and TRBJ1-2, with D tentatively TRBD1 (5 bases). CDR1 GTSNPN and CDR2 SVGIG come from the germline V gene (reference sequence). Trimming removed 2 bases at V and 5 bases at J, with 12 bases between. This CDR3 contains 13 residues. CDR3 in amino acids: CAWSQGAGYGYTF. Here the CDR3 DNA reads TGTGCCTGGAGTCAAGGGGCCGGGTATGGCTACACCTTC. Drawing the rest from reference TRBV30 and TRBJ1-2, the complete variable domain is SQTIHQWPATLVQPVGSPLSLECTVEGTSNPNLYWYRQAAGRGLQLLFYSVGIGQISSEVPQNLSASRPQDRQFILSSKKLLLSDSGFYLCAWSQGAGYGYTFGSGTRLTVV.

This rearrangement joins TRBV29-1 to TRBJ2-6, with D perhaps TRBD1 (6 bases). V was shortened by 7 bases and J by 2 bases, with 6 bases between the two germline ends. There are 12 residues in the CDR3. Germline values: CDR1 SQVTM, CDR2 ANQGSEA. The CDR3 coding sequence is TGCAGCGCAGGGGCTGGGGCCAACGTCCTGACTTTC. It is translated as CSAGAGANVLTF.

J is TRBJ2-7 and V is TRBV27; 7 nucleotides agree with TRBD2. The V segment lost 4 bases and the J segment 2 bases; nucleotides outside the gene matches: 11. This CDR3 has 16 residues. The germline CDR1 and CDR2 sequences are MNHEY and SMNVEV (reference sequence). DNA of the CDR3: TGTGCCAGCAGTTACTCGGGGACTATTAAGACCTACGAGCAGTACTTC. Its translation: CASSYSGTIKTYEQYF.

This chain links TRBV27 with TRBJ2-3, with 7 bases matching TRBD2. CDR3 length: 16 residues. V shed 6 bases, J shed 0 bases, and the junction held 9 bases outside the gene matches. Per the germline V gene, CDR1 is MNHEY and CDR2 is SMNVEV (reference sequence). This CDR3 is CASRIRTGGSTDTQYF. CDR3 DNA: TGTGCCAGCAGGATTAGGACCGGGGGGAGCACAGATACGCAGTATTTT.

This chain links TRBV29-1 with TRBJ2-7; 10 nucleotides align to TRBD2. CDR1 and CDR2 (germline): SQVTM, ANQGSEA. The V and J ends lost 2 bases and 0 bases, in that order; junction bases with no gene match: 4. The length of the CDR3 is 15 residues. The CDR3 DNA reads TGCAGCGTTGAACTAGCGGGAGTACCCTCCTACGAGCAGTACTTC. It translates to CSVELAGVPSYEQYF.

The V gene is TRBV19, the J gene TRBJ2-1; D is perhaps TRBD2 (5 bases). Trimming removed 5 bases from V and 6 bases from J, with 17 bases in between. The germline V gene has CDR1 LNHDA and CDR2 SQIVND (reference sequence). CDR3 length: 15 amino acids. Written as DNA, the CDR3 is TGTGCCAGTAGTCGTGGAGGAAAGTCCACCAATGAGCAGTTCTTC. This gives the protein CASSRGGKSTNEQFF.

The CDR3 is CASSSSAGNKNIQYF. CDR3 nucleotides: TGTGCCAGCAGCTCGTCTGCCGGGAACAAAAACATTCAGTACTTC. V usage is TRBV5-4 and J usage is TRBJ2-4, with D possibly being TRBD2 (5 bases). Germline CDR1 is SGHNT and CDR2 is YYREEE (reference sequence). This CDR3 is built from 15 residues. Trimming cost V 3 bases and J 3 bases, with 13 bases left between them.

The genes are TRBV5-4 and TRBJ1-5, with 8 bases matching TRBD1. The junction had 18 bases not matched to a gene; V was cut back by 7 bases and J by 6 bases. Germline assignment: CDR1 SGHNT and CDR2 YYREEE (reference sequence). This CDR3 comprises 17 residues. The CDR3 here is CASLNRGIWGSGQPQHF. CDR3 nucleotide sequence: TGTGCCAGCTTAAACAGGGGGATATGGGGGTCGGGTCAGCCCCAGCATTTT. Together with reference TRBV5-4 and TRBJ1-5, the CDR3 gives the full variable domain: ETGVTQSPTHLIKTRGQQVTLRCSSQSGHNTVSWYQQALGQGPQFIFQYYREEENGRGNFPPRFSGLQFPNYSSELNVNALELDDSALYLCASLNRGIWGSGQPQHFGDGTRLSIL.

V gene TRBV30 combines with J gene TRBJ2-3; 9 bases fit TRBD2. CDR3 size: 18 residues. Germline V gives CDR1 GTSNPN, CDR2 SVGIG (reference sequence). V dropped 2 bases and J dropped 4; count of bases not matched to a gene: 16. The CDR3 sequence is CAWSLSLFAAGGPDTQYF. The CDR3 coding sequence is TGTGCCTGGAGTCTTTCCCTTTTCGCCGCGGGGGGGCCAGATACGCAGTATTTT.

This clone came up once. The chain combines TRBV4-1 with TRBJ1-5; D ambiguous. Trimming left V 1 base short and J 0 bases short, with 7 bases between. The CDR3 spans 15 residues. Germline values: CDR1 MGHRA, CDR2 YSYEKL. The CDR3: CASSQGLYSNQPQHF. CDR3 nucleotides: TGCGCCAGCAGCCAAGGGCTGTATAGCAATCAGCCCCAGCATTTT.

This rearrangement joins TRBV30 to TRBJ2-7; 7 bases are shared with TRBD2. The V gene's germline CDR1 is GTSNPN and CDR2 SVGIG (reference sequence). This CDR3 is 17 amino acids long. The ends lost 0 bases at V and 2 bases at J; junction bases unmatched: 13. CDR3 sequence (DNA): TGTGCCTGGAGTGTAAGTAGATTCTTGGCGGGGGCCTACGAGCAGTACTTC. It yields the protein CAWSVSRFLAGAYEQYF.

The V gene is TRBV6-5, the J gene TRBJ2-3; tentative D call: TRBD1 (6 bases). Trimming removed 5 bases from V and 1 base from J, with 13 bases in between. The germline V gene encodes CDR1 MNHEY and CDR2 SVGAGI. The CDR3 runs to 15 residues. The CDR3 is CASSRDTHRTDTQYF. CDR3 in DNA: TGTGCCAGCAGTAGGGACACTCACCGCACAGATACGCAGTATTTT.

This clone was found a few times. The chain's CDR3 is CASSQYQGTDTQYF. The CDR3 DNA reads TGTGCCAGCAGCCAGTACCAGGGCACAGATACGCAGTATTTT. V and J are TRBV7-9 and TRBJ2-3; the D is unclear. The germline gives CDR1 SEHNR, CDR2 FQNEAQ (reference sequence). This CDR3 is built from 14 residues. The V and J ends lost 5 bases and 1 base respectively, with 10 bases between them.

The rearrangement links TRBV27 to TRBJ1-5; D may be TRBD1 (5 bases). Germline V CDR1 and CDR2: MNHEY, SMNVEV (reference sequence). The V end lost 2 bases, the J end lost 6 bases, and 14 bases lay between the germline ends. There are 15 residues in the CDR3. The CDR3: CASSLRSAGRQPQHF. The DNA of the CDR3 is TGTGCCAGCAGTTTAAGGTCCGCAGGGCGTCAGCCCCAGCATTTT.

This clone is a singleton in its sample. V is TRBV2 and J is TRBJ2-7; maybe TRBD2 (6 bases). V gave up 8 bases and J gave up 2 bases, with 13 bases separating them. CDR3 size: 13 residues. The V gene's germline CDR1 is SNHLY and CDR2 FYNNEI. CDR3: CASRGWGTYEQYF. For the CDR3, the DNA is TGTGCCAGCCGGGGGTGGGGCACCTACGAGCAGTACTTC.

The V call is TRBV9, the J call TRBJ2-4, with TRBD1 matching 10 bases. The V segment lost 4 bases and the J segment 4 bases; nucleotides outside the gene matches: 8. CDR1 is SGDLS and CDR2 is YYNGEE in the germline V gene. The CDR3 loop spans 16 amino acids. Here the CDR3 reads CASSPWDRGGKNIQYF. CDR3 nucleotide sequence: TGTGCCAGCAGCCCCTGGGACAGGGGAGGGAAAAACATTCAGTACTTC.

In this sample, this clone turned up once. The chain joins TRBV2 to TRBJ1-1; D remains ambiguous. V was pared by 6 bases and J by 5 bases, with 22 bases between. The CDR3 totals 16 residues. Germline V gives CDR1 SNHLY, CDR2 FYNNEI. The CDR3 DNA follows: TGTGCCAGCAGCTACACCCGTTTCGGGTTTAATACTGAAGCTTTCTTT. It translates to CASSYTRFGFNTEAFF.

The chain joins TRBV29-1 to TRBJ1-1, with 7 bases identical to TRBD1. Germline V lookup: CDR1 SQVTM, CDR2 ANQGSEA. This CDR3 is 13 amino acids long. The V and J ends lost 4 bases and 0 bases, in that order; junction bases with no gene match: 2. This chain's CDR3 is CSVVDRVNTEAFF. CDR3 nucleotides: TGCAGCGTTGTCGACAGGGTGAACACTGAAGCTTTCTTT.

The rearrangement links TRBV27 to TRBJ1-2; 9 positions agree with TRBD1. The trim removed 0 bases at V and 2 bases at J, leaving 4 bases unmatched. The CDR3 totals 16 residues. The germline V gene encodes CDR1 MNHEY and CDR2 SMNVEV (reference sequence). The CDR3 coding sequence is TGTGCCAGCAGTTTATCCGGGACAGGGATAAACTATGGCTACACCTTC. Translating it yields CASSLSGTGINYGYTF.

This chain joins TRBV5-1 and TRBJ2-5, with D maybe TRBD1 (6 bases). Trimming took 3 bases from V and 2 from J, leaving 14 bases between them. Germline CDR1 reads SGHRS; CDR2 reads YFSETQ. This CDR3 contains 15 residues. The DNA of the CDR3 is TGCGCCAGCAGCTGGAGACAGGCAATACAAGAGACCCAGTACTTC. Encoded protein: CASSWRQAIQETQYF.

The V gene is TRBV6-5, the J gene TRBJ2-1; D remains ambiguous. Trimming took 5 bases from V and 8 from J, leaving 16 bases between them. This CDR3 is built from 14 residues. From germline, CDR1 is MNHEY and CDR2 SVGAGI. CDR3 nucleotides: TGTGCCAGCAGTCGGAGCGTGCCGTATGATGAGCAGTTCTTC. It translates to CASSRSVPYDEQFF.

This clone is a singleton in its sample. V gene TRBV6-1 combines with J gene TRBJ1-1; TRBD1 is a possible D gene (6 bases). V was clipped by 1 base and J by 3 bases, with 9 bases between them. The CDR3 runs to 14 residues. The germline V gene has CDR1 MNHNS and CDR2 SASEGT. This chain's CDR3 is CASSEVRGDTEAFF. In DNA form, the CDR3 reads TGTGCCAGCAGTGAAGTCAGGGGTGACACTGAAGCTTTCTTT.

This clone was found a few times. The rearrangement links TRBV18 to TRBJ1-3; D ambiguous. V lost 0 bases and J 4 bases, leaving 10 bases between the germline ends. Per the germline V gene, CDR1 is KGHSH and CDR2 is LQKENI. CDR3 length: 15 residues. CDR3 sequence: CASSPPIWRGNTIYF. CDR3 bases: TGTGCCAGCTCACCACCCATTTGGCGGGGAAACACCATATATTTT.

The chain combines TRBV10-3 with TRBJ2-2; the D gene is possibly TRBD1 (8 bases). V was shortened by 8 bases and J by 5 bases, with 24 bases between the two germline ends. CDR3 size: 17 residues. Looked up from germline, CDR1 is ENHRY and CDR2 is SYGVKD. The CDR3 region has the DNA TGTGCCATCGGTCACGGTGGAACAGGGGGAGGGACCGGGGAGCTGTTTTTT. This gives the protein CAIGHGGTGGGTGELFF.

This clone was detected only a few times. CDR3 sequence (DNA): TGTGCCAGCAGTGAAGCGCGGGGTCAGCCCCAGCATTTT. Its translation: CASSEARGQPQHF. This chain uses TRBV2 with TRBJ1-5; D unresolved. Trimming removed 0 bases from V and 6 bases from J, with 6 bases in between. There are 13 residues in the CDR3. Germline V CDR1 and CDR2: SNHLY, FYNNEI.

This chain uses TRBV5-4 with TRBJ2-7, with a tentative D call TRBD2 (7 bases). The CDR3 consists of 14 residues. The germline V gene has CDR1 SGHNT and CDR2 YYREEE (reference sequence). V was cut by 4 bases and J by 2 bases, with 13 bases left in between. The CDR3 coding sequence is TGTGCCAGCAGCCGAGGAGGGGGGGCCTACGAGCAGTACTTC. Translated: CASSRGGGAYEQYF.

The chain recombines TRBV27 with TRBJ1-2, with TRBD1 as a possible D gene (6 bases). The CDR3 is 14 residues long. Trimming removed 5 bases at V and 4 bases at J, with 14 bases between. CDR1 is MNHEY, CDR2 SMNVEV, per germline (reference sequence). The CDR3 reads CASSLQGWGYGYTF. The CDR3 DNA sequence: TGTGCCAGCAGTCTACAGGGATGGGGCTATGGCTACACCTTC.

J is TRBJ2-1 and V is TRBV11-3, with D tentatively TRBD1 (6 bases). This CDR3 has 15 amino acids. The ends were cut back, 6 bases at V and 1 base at J, with 13 bases in the middle. The V gene's germline CDR1 is SGHNT and CDR2 YENEEA. As DNA, the CDR3 is TGTGCCAGCAGTCCTAGTACAGGGTCCTACAATGAGCAGTTCTTC. It codes for CASSPSTGSYNEQFF.